Listed below are T cell receptor beta chains from one sample, sequenced in a study of technical replicates of blood from a few donors. Here immunoSEQ multiplex PCR was the method, and the copy in TCRdb shows in-frame clones only, minus some. The data hold 70,000 to 80,000 clones, with roughly 90% observed a single time. The sequenced sample consisted of T cells isolated from PBMCs. These TCRs come from a human donor in good health. The CDR3 runs from the conserved cysteine through the conserved F or W. The D gene is left open where the match is weak. Only part of the rows carry a size: once, few, many, or a class if the clone is expanded.

V: TRBV9; D: -; J: TRBJ1-2; size: -; CDR3: CASSAGSRDTYGYTF; DNA: TGTGCCAGCAGCGCCGGAAGCCGGGACACTTATGGCTACACCTTC
V: TRBV7-6; D: -; J: TRBJ1-5; size: -; CDR3: CASSLRAGQGLAQPQHF; DNA: TGTGCCAGCAGCTTAAGGGCGGGGCAGGGACTTGCTCAGCCCCAGCATTTT
V: TRBV29-1; D: -; J: TRBJ2-7; size: -; CDR3: CSVGQGSEQYF; DNA: TGCAGCGTTGGTCAGGGTTCCGAGCAGTACTTC
V: TRBV28; D: -; J: TRBJ1-5; size: -; CDR3: CASSFKRDQPQHF; DNA: TGTGCCAGCAGTTTTAAGAGGGATCAGCCCCAGCATTTT
V: TRBV27; D: TRBD2; J: TRBJ2-2; size: -; CDR3: CASRRWEGTGELFF; DNA: TGTGCCAGCAGGAGATGGGAGGGCACCGGGGAGCTGTTTTTT
V: TRBV11-2; D: -; J: TRBJ2-3; size: -; CDR3: CASSPNTDTQYF; DNA: TGTGCCAGCAGCCCCAACACAGATACGCAGTATTTT
V: TRBV30; D: -; J: TRBJ2-5; size: -; CDR3: CAWSDSWTQYF; DNA: TGTGCCTGGAGTGATTCCTGGACCCAGTACTTC
V: TRBV10-3; D: -; J: TRBJ1-2; size: -; CDR3: CAISLTDRNYGYTF; DNA: TGTGCCATCAGTTTGACAGATCGGAACTATGGCTACACCTTC
V: TRBV19; D: -; J: TRBJ2-5; size: -; CDR3: CASSIMGGETQYF; DNA: TGTGCCAGTAGTATAATGGGAGGAGAGACCCAGTACTTC
V: TRBV21-1; D: -; J: TRBJ2-7; size: -; CDR3: CASSNRMGLSYEQYF; DNA: TGTGCCAGCAGCAATAGAATGGGACTATCCTACGAGCAGTACTTC
V: TRBV27; D: -; J: TRBJ2-7; size: -; CDR3: CASGPLSRQGGYEQYF; DNA: TGTGCCAGCGGTCCTTTATCAAGGCAGGGAGGCTACGAGCAGTACTTC
V: TRBV21-1; D: -; J: TRBJ1-3; size: -; CDR3: CASPPGPASGNTIYF; DNA: TGTGCCAGCCCGCCAGGGCCAGCATCTGGAAACACCATATATTTT
V: TRBV7-8; D: TRBD1; J: TRBJ1-2; size: -; CDR3: CASSLEGTASRGYTF; DNA: TGTGCCAGCAGCTTAGAGGGGACAGCCTCGAGGGGCTACACCTTC
V: TRBV9; D: TRBD1; J: TRBJ1-5; size: -; CDR3: CASSLAGTDQPQHF; DNA: TGTGCCAGCAGCCTAGCCGGGACAGATCAGCCCCAGCATTTT
V: TRBV27; D: TRBD2; J: TRBJ2-3; size: -; CDR3: CASTQREKVGDTQYF; DNA: TGTGCCAGCACCCAGCGGGAAAAAGTAGGAGATACGCAGTATTTT
V: TRBV30; D: -; J: TRBJ2-7; size: -; CDR3: CAWSVSPRREQYF; DNA: TGTGCCTGGAGTGTTTCTCCGAGGAGGGAGCAGTACTTC
V: TRBV5-6; D: TRBD1; J: TRBJ2-1; size: -; CDR3: CASSFYRGTYNEQFF; DNA: TGTGCCAGCAGCTTTTACAGGGGAACCTACAATGAGCAGTTCTTC
V: TRBV28; D: TRBD1; J: TRBJ2-5; size: -; CDR3: CASSLWDRGQETQYF; DNA: TGTGCCAGCAGTTTATGGGACAGGGGGCAAGAGACCCAGTACTTC
V: TRBV6-5; D: TRBD2; J: TRBJ2-2; size: -; CDR3: CASGRDQYTGELFF; DNA: TGTGCCAGCGGGAGGGATCAGTACACCGGGGAGCTGTTTTTT
V: TRBV12-5; D: -; J: TRBJ2-5; size: -; CDR3: CASAISPGGPARVETQYF; DNA: TGTGCTAGTGCCATTTCGCCGGGCGGGCCGGCTCGGGTAGAGACCCAGTACTTC
V: TRBV4-1; D: -; J: TRBJ1-1; size: -; CDR3: CASSHDEGQGGTEAFF; DNA: TGCGCCAGCAGCCACGACGAAGGCCAGGGTGGTACTGAAGCTTTCTTT
V: TRBV2; D: TRBD1; J: TRBJ2-7; size: once; CDR3: CASSEGTGYEQYF; DNA: TGTGCCAGCAGTGAAGGGACAGGCTACGAGCAGTACTTC
V: TRBV7-3; D: TRBD1; J: TRBJ2-1; size: once; CDR3: CASSPGQINEQFF; DNA: TGTGCCAGCAGCCCGGGACAGATCAATGAGCAGTTCTTC